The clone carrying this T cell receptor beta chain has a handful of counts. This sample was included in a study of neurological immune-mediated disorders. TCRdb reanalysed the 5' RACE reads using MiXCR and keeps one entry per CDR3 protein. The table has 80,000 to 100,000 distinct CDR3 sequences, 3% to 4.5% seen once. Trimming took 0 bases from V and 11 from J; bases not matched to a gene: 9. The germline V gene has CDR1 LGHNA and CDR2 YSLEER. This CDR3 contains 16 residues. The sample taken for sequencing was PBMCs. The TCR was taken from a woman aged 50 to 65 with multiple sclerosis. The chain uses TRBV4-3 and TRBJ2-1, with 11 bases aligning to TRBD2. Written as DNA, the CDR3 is TGCGCCAGCAGCCAAGATTACGCTAGCGGGGGGACTAAGCAGTTCTTC. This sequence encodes CASSQDYASGGTKQFF.